The 7 T cell receptor beta chains in this list originate from one sample, sequenced in a study of beta chain features in type 1 diabetes. The sequenced template was cDNA made from the entire isolated RNA. Produced via immunoSEQ multiplex PCR; TCRdb's table is partial and in-frame only. Of around 160,000 clones listed, around 50% are singletons. What was sequenced was Tregs from blood. Receptor source: a man between 18 and 29 years old in good health.

This clone was seen a few times. The chain combines TRBV20-1 with TRBJ1-6; 7 nucleotides match TRBD1. Germline CDR1 DFQATT, CDR2 SNEGSKA (reference sequence). This CDR3 is built from 10 residues. V was clipped by 5 bases and J by 15 bases; unmatched bases: 4. The CDR3 coding sequence is TGCAGTGCTTCCGACAGGGTCCTCCACTTT. It codes for CSASDRVLHF.

This clone was recorded a few times. V is TRBV28 and J is TRBJ2-7, with 8 bases fitting TRBD2. J was trimmed by 0 bases and V by 0 bases; bases with no gene match: 4. The CDR3 contains 16 residues. The germline V gene has CDR1 MDHEN and CDR2 SYDVKM. The CDR3 protein is CASSLWGLAGSYEQYF. CDR3 DNA: TGTGCCAGCAGTTTATGGGGCCTAGCGGGCTCCTACGAGCAGTACTTC. Combining the CDR3 with reference TRBV28 and TRBJ2-7 gives the whole variable domain DVKVTQSSRYLVKRTGEKVFLECVQDMDHENMFWYRQDPGLGLRLIYFSYDVKMKEKGDIPEGYSVSREKKERFSLILESASTNQTSMYLCASSLWGLAGSYEQYFGPGTRLTVT.

This clone showed up just a few times. The same CDR3 is also encoded by other DNA sequences in this sample. This CDR3 reads CASSTRRSPNEKLFF. CDR3 coding DNA: TGTGCCAGCAGCACCCGACGGAGTCCTAATGAAAAACTGTTTTTT. The chain combines TRBV11-2 with TRBJ1-4, with D hard to call. V was shortened by 5 bases and J by 3 bases, with 13 bases between the two germline ends. The CDR3 runs to 15 residues. Germline assignment: CDR1 SGHAT and CDR2 FQNNGV.

This clone was found a few times. The chain links TRBV9 to TRBJ1-2; D is unresolved. V shed 0 bases and J shed 8 bases, with 11 bases lying between them. Per germline, CDR1 SGDLS and CDR2 YYNGEE. The length of the CDR3 is 13 residues. The CDR3 here is CASSVAWGGGYTF. In nucleotides, the CDR3 is TGTGCCAGCAGCGTAGCTTGGGGAGGGGGCTACACCTTC.

The chain couples TRBV30 to TRBJ2-3; possible D gene TRBD1, 6 bases. V was clipped by 5 bases and J by 3 bases, with 21 bases between them. In germline, CDR1 is GTSNPN, CDR2 SVGIG (reference sequence). CDR3 size: 16 residues. CDR3 DNA: TGTGCCTGGTACCAAAAAGGGGGTAGTAGGACAGATACGCAGTATTTT. Its protein is CAWYQKGGSRTDTQYF.

This clone was seen a handful of times. The gene calls are TRBV29-1 and TRBJ2-4, with TRBD2 matching over 8 bases. Germline V gene sequence: CDR1 SQVTM, CDR2 ANQGSEA. The trim removed 2 bases at V and 10 bases at J, leaving 7 bases unmatched. The CDR3 extends over 13 amino acids. DNA of the CDR3: TGCAGCGTTGAACGGGGGGGAAGGGGGATTCAGTACTTC. Translating gives CSVERGGRGIQYF.

This clone appeared a few times. The chain is built from TRBV29-1 and TRBJ2-7; 10 bases are a match to TRBD1. CDR1 and CDR2 (germline): SQVTM, ANQGSEA. The CDR3 has 13 amino acids. With 5 bases clipped from V and 9 bases from J, the junction kept 10 bases outside the gene matches. CDR3 sequence (DNA): TGCAGCGTTACCGGGACAGGGGTGTTTGGGCAGTACTTC. Its protein product is CSVTGTGVFGQYF.